This T cell receptor (beta chain) appears in the sequencing data of a study of blood T cell repertoires in COVID-19. The overall study: COVID-19 samples from acute and convalescent phases originated in the United States, Italy and Spain. T cells, B-cell-depleted T cells, or PBMCs provided the cDNA or gDNA that served as material.

Germline V gene data show CDR1 as SGHTA and CDR2 as FQGNSA. The CDR3 extends over 14 amino acids. Trimming shortened V by 5 bases and J by 7 bases, and 18 bases separated the two germline ends. In the authors' workflow: Estimation of nucleated cell counts relied on the amplification of reference gene primers. Assay used: immunoSEQ multiplex PCR; TCRdb lists only in-frame clones, some missing. The DNA was the basis for D and trimming; V, J and clone size are from that table. Found here are approximately 170,000 clones, approximately 83% of them singletons; the top ten hold about 11%. This TCR was sampled from an older man with active or convalescent COVID-19. Sequencing was carried out using peripheral blood. The V and J genes are TRBV7-2 and TRBJ2-7; TRBD2 is a possible D gene (5 bases). CDR3 loop: CASSPRTPAREQYF. The CDR3 DNA follows: TGTGCCAGCAGCCCTCGGACTCCGGCAAGGGAGCAGTACTTC.